The present entry profiles one T cell receptor beta chain with its context. Its antigen is unidentified. The entry originates in a study of cytomegalovirus exposure and HLA in healthy donors. The overall study: As released early, the data held some 85 million unique TCRs from HLA-typed donors. Broader study findings: Data from an earlier analysis indicated that most TCR beta V segments were productive either about 87% or about 30% of the time.

PCR involved 60 Vbeta and 13 Jbeta primers. TCRdb keeps only in-frame clones here, not all; method: immunoSEQ multiplex PCR. The sample yields around 55,000 clones, of which the top ten take up approximately 8.9%. J lost 3 bases, V lost 6 bases, and 6 bases had no gene match. The CDR3 loop spans 14 amino acids. The germline V gene encodes CDR1 MDHEN and CDR2 SYDVKM. The chain recombines TRBV28 with TRBJ2-7; TRBD1 agrees at 9 bases. This receptor was identified in a man aged 50-60 years in good health and CMV-seropositive. Source material: PBMCs. The CDR3 DNA sequence: TGTGCCAGCAGCCTCCGGGACAGGGTCTACGAGCAGTACTTC. This translates into CASSLRDRVYEQYF.